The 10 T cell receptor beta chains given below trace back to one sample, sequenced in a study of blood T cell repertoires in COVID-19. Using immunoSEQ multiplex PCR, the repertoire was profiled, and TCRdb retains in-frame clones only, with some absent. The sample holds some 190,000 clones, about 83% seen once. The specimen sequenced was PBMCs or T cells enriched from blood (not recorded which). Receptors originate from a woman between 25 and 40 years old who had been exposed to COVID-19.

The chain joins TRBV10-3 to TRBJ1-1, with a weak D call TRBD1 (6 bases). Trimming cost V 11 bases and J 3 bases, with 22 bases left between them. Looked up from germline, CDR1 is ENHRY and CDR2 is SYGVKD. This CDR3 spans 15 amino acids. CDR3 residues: CAVRPLLTGHTEAFF. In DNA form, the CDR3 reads TGTGCCGTCCGGCCACTATTAACAGGGCACACTGAAGCTTTCTTT.

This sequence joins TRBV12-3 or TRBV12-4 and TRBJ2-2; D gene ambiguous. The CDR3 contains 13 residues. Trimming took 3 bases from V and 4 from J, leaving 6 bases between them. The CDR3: CASSLISTGELFF. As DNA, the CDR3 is TGTGCCAGCAGTTTGATCAGCACCGGGGAGCTGTTTTTT.

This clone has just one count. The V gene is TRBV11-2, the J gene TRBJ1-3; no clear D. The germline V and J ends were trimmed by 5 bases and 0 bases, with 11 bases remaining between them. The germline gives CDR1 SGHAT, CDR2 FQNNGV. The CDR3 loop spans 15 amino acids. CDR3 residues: CASSPVLASGNTIYF. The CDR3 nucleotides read TGTGCCAGCAGCCCCGTTTTGGCCTCTGGAAACACCATATATTTT.

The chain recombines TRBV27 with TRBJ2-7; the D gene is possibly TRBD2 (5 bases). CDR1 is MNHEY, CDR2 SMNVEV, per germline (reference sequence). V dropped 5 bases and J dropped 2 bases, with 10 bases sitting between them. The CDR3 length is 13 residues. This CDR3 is CASSLTIAYEQYF. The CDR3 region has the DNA TGTGCCAGCAGTCTGACTATTGCCTACGAGCAGTACTTC.

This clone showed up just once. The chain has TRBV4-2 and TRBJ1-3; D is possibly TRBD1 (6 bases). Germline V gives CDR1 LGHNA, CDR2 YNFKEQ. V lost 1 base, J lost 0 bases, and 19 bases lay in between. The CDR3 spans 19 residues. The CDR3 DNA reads TGTGCCAGCAGCCAAGCGGGGTCCTTACCAGGGGCCTCTGGAAACACCATATATTTT. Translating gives CASSQAGSLPGASGNTIYF.

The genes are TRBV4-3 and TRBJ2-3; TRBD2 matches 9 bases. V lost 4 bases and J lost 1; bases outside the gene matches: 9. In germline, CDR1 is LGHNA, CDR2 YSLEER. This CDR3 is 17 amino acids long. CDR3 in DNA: TGCGCCAGCAGCCTCGGCGCGGGGGGGCTCGGCACAGATACGCAGTATTTT. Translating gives CASSLGAGGLGTDTQYF.

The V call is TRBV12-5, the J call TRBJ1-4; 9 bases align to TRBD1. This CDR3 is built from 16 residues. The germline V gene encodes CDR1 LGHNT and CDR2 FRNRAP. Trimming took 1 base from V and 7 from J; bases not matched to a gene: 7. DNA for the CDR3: TGTGCTAGTGGTTTGGGGGACAGGGTAGAGGGTGAAAAACTGTTTTTT. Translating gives CASGLGDRVEGEKLFF.

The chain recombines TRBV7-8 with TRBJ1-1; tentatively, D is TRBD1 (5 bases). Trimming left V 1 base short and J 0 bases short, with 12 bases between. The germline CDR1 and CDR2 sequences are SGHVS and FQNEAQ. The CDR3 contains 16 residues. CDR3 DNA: TGTGCCAGCAGCTTAGAGAGCAGGGCGGTGAACACTGAAGCTTTCTTT. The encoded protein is CASSLESRAVNTEAFF.

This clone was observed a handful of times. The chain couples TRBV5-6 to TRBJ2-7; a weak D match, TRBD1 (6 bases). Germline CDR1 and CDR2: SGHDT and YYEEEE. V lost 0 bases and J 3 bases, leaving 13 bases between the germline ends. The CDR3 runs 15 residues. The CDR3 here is CASSLARGSFYEQYF. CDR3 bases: TGTGCCAGCAGCTTGGCTAGGGGGAGCTTCTACGAGCAGTACTTC.

The CDR3 spells CASSDSLLTDTQYF. The CDR3 bases are TGTGCCAGCAGTGACAGTCTTCTCACAGATACGCAGTATTTT. The chain joins TRBV6-1 to TRBJ2-3; no clear D. Trimming cost V 3 bases and J 2 bases, with 9 bases left between them. The V gene's germline CDR1 is MNHNS and CDR2 SASEGT. The CDR3 loop spans 14 amino acids.